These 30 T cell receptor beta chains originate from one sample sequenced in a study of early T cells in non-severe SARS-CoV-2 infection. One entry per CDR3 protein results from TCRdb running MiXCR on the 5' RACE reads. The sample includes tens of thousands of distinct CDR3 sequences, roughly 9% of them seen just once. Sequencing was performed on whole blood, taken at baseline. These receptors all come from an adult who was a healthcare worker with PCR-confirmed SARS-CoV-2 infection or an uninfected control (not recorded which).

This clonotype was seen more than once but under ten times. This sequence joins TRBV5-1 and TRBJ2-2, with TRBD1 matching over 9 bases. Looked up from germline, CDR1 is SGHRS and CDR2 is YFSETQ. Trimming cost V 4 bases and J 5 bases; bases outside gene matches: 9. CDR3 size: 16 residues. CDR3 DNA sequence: TGCGCCAGCAGCGGTTCTGGACAGGGGACTACCGGGGAGCTGTTTTTT. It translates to CASSGSGQGTTGELFF. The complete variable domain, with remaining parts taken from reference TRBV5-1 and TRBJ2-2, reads KAGVTQTPRYLIKTRGQQVTLSCSPISGHRSVSWYQQTPGQGLQFLFEYFSETQRNKGNFPGRFSGRQFSNSRSEMNVSTLELGDSALYLCASSGSGQGTTGELFFGEGSRLTVL.

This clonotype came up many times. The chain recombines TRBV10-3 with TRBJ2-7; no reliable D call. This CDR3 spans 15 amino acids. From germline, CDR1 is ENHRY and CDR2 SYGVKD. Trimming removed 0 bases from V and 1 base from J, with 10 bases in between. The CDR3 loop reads CAISESLWFSYEQYF. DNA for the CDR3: TGTGCCATCAGTGAGTCGCTCTGGTTTTCCTACGAGCAGTACTTC.

CDR3 sequence (DNA): TGTGCCAGCAGTTTAGGGGAGAACAGCGAGCAGTACTTC. Encoded protein: CASSLGENSEQYF. The rearrangement joins TRBV12-3 or TRBV12-4 to TRBJ2-7; tentative D call: TRBD2 (5 bases). V was trimmed by 1 base and J by 6 bases, leaving 10 bases between them. There are 13 residues in the CDR3.

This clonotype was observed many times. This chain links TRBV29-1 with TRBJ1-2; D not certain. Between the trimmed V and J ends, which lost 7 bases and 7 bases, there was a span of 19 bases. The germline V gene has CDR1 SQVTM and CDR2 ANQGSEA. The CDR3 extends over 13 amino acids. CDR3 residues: CSAGVFQSVGYTF. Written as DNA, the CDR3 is TGCAGCGCGGGAGTTTTCCAGAGCGTTGGCTACACCTTC.

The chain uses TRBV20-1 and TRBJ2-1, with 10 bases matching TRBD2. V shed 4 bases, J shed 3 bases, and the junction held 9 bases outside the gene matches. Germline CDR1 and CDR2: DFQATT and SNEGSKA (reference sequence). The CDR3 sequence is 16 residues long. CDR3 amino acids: CSAMASGSQFYNEQFF. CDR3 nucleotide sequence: TGCAGTGCTATGGCTAGCGGGAGTCAGTTCTACAATGAGCAGTTCTTC.

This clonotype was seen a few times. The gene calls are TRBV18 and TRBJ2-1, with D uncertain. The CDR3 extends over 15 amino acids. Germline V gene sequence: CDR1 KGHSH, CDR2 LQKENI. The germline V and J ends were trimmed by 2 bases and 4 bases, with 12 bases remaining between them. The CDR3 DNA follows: TGTGCCAGCTCACCAGTGACTCCCATTTACAATGAGCAGTTCTTC. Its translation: CASSPVTPIYNEQFF.

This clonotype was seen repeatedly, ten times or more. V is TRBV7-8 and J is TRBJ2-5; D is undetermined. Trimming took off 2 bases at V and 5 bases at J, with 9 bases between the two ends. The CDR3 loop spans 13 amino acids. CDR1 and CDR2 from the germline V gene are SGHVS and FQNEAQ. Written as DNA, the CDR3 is TGTGCCAGCAGCTTATTCCACCTGGAGACCCAGTACTTC. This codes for CASSLFHLETQYF.

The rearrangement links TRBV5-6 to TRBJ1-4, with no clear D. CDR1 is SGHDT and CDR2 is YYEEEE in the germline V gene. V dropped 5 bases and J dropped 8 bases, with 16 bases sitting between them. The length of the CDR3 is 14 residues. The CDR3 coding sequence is TGTGCCAGCAGACCCATTGCGACCGACGAAAAACTGTTTTTT. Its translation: CASRPIATDEKLFF.

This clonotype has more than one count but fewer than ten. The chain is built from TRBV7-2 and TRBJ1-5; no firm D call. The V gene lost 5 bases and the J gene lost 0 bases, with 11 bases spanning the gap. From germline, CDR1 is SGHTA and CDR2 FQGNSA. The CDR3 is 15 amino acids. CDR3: CASSADRHSNQPQHF. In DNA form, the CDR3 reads TGTGCCAGCAGCGCGGATCGCCATAGCAATCAGCCCCAGCATTTT.

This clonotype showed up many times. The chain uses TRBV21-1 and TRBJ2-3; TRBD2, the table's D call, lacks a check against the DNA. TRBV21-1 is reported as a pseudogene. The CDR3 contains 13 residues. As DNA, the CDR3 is TGTGCCAGCAGCAAAGGTGGACTAGCTCCGCAGTATTTT. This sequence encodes CASSKGGLAPQYF.

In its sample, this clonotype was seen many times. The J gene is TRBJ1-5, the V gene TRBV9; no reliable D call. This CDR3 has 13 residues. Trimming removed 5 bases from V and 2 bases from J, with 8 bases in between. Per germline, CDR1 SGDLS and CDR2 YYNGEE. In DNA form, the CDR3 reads TGTGCCAGCAGTTTCTGGGGCAATCAGCCCCAGCATTTT. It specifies CASSFWGNQPQHF.

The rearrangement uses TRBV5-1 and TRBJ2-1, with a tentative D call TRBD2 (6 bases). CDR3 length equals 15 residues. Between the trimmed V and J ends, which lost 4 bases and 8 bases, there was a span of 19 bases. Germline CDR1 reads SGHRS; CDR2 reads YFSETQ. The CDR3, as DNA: TGCGCCAGCAGCCCGGACCCGGGAGTTAACGATGAGCAGTTCTTC. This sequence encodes CASSPDPGVNDEQFF.

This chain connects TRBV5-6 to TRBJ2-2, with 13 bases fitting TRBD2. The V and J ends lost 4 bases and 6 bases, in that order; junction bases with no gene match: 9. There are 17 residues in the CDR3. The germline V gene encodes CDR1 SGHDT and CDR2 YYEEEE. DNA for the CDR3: TGTGCCAGCAGCCGCCCCGGGACTAGCGGGACTTCCGGGGAGCTGTTTTTT. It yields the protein CASSRPGTSGTSGELFF.

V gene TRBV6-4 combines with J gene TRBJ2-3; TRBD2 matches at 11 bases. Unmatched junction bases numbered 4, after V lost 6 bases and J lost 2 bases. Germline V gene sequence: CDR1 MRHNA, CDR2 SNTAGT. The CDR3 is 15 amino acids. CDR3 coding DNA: TGTGCCAGCAGCCTAGCGGGAGGTAACACAGATACGCAGTATTTT. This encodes CASSLAGGNTDTQYF.

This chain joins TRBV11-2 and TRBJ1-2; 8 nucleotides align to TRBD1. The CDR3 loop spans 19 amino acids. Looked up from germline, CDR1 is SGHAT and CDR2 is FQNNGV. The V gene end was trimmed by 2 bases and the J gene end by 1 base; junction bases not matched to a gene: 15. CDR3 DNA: TGTGCCAGCAGCTTACTAATGGGAGGACAGGGCGGGAATAACTATGGCTACACCTTC. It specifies CASSLLMGGQGGNNYGYTF.

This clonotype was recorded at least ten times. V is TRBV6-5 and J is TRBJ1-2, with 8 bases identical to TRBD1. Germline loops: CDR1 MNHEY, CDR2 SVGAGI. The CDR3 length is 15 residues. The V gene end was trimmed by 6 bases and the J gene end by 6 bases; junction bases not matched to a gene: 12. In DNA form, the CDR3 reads TGTGCCAGCAGGGAATTGGGGCAGGGGGCGCATGGCTACACCTTC. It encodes CASRELGQGAHGYTF.

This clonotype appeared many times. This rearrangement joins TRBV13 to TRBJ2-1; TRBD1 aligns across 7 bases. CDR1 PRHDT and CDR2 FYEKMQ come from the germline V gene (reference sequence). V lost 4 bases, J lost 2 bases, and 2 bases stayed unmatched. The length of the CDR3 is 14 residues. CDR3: CASSSQGAYNEQFF. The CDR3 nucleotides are TGTGCCAGCAGCTCCCAGGGGGCCTACAATGAGCAGTTCTTC.

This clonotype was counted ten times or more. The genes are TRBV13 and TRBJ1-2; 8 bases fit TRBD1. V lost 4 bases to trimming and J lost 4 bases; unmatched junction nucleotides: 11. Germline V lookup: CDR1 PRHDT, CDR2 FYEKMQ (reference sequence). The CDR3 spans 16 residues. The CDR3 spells CASSSRGQGYVYGYTF. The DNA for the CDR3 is TGTGCCAGCAGCTCTCGAGGACAGGGATACGTCTATGGCTACACCTTC.

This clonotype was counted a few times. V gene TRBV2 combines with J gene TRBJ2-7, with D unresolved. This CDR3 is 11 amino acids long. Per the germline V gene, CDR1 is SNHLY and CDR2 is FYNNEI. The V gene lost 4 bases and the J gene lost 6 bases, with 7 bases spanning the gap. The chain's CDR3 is CASSVRAEQYF. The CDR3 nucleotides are TGTGCCAGCAGTGTTAGGGCCGAGCAGTACTTC.

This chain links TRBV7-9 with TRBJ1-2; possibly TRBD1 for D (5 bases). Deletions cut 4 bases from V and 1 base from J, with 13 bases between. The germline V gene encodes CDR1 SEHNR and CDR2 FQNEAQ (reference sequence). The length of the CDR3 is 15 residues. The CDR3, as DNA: TGTGCCAGCAGCTCCGGGACGGCTTTTAACTATGGCTACACCTTC. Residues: CASSSGTAFNYGYTF. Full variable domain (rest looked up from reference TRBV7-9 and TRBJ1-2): DTGVSQNPRHKITKRGQNVTFRCDPISEHNRLYWYRQTLGQGPEFLTYFQNEAQLEKSRLLSDRFSAERPKGSFSTLEIQRTEQGDSAMYLCASSSGTAFNYGYTFGSGTRLTVV.

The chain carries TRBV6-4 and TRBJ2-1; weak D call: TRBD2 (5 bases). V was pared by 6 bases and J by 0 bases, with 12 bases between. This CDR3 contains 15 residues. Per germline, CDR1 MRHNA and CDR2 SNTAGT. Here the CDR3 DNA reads TGTGCCAGCAGCCTGGAGCGGAGCTCCTACAATGAGCAGTTCTTC. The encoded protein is CASSLERSSYNEQFF.

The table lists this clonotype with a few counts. CDR3 nucleotide sequence: TGTGCCAGCAGCTTTAGGACTGAAGAGACCCAGTACTTC. Translated, it gives CASSFRTEETQYF. This sequence joins TRBV11-2 and TRBJ2-5; possibly TRBD2 for D (5 bases). V lost 3 bases and J 3 bases, leaving 8 bases between the germline ends. Germline-derived CDR1 and CDR2 are SGHAT and FQNNGV. The CDR3 has 13 amino acids.

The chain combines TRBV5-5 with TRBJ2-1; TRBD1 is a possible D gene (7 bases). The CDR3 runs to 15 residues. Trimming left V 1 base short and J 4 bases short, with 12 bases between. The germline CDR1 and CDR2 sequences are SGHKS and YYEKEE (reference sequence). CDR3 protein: CASSLTGEEYNEQFF. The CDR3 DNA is TGTGCCAGCAGCTTGACAGGGGAGGAGTACAATGAGCAGTTCTTC.

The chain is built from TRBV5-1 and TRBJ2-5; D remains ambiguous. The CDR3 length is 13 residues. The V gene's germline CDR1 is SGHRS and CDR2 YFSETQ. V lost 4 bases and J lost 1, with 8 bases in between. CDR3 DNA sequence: TGCGCCAGCAGCCGACACCTCCAAGAGACCCAGTACTTC. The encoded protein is CASSRHLQETQYF.

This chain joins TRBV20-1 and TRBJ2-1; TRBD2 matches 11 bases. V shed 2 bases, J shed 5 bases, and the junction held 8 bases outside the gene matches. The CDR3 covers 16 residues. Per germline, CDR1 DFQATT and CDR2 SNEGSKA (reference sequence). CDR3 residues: CSARPTTSGTNNEQFF. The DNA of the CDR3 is TGCAGTGCTAGACCGACGACTAGCGGGACCAACAATGAGCAGTTCTTC.

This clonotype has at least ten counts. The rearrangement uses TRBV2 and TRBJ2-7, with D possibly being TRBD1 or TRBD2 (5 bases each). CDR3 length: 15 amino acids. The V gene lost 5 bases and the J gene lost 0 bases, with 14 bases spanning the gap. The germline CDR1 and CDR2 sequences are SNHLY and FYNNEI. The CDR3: CASSRTDGTSYEQYF. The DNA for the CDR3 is TGTGCCAGCAGTCGCACCGACGGGACCTCCTACGAGCAGTACTTC. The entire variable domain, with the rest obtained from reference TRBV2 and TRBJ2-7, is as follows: EPEVTQTPSHQVTQMGQEVILRCVPISNHLYFYWYRQILGQKVEFLVSFYNNEISEKSEIFDDQFSVERPDGSNFTLKIRSTKLEDSAMYFCASSRTDGTSYEQYFGPGTRLTVT.

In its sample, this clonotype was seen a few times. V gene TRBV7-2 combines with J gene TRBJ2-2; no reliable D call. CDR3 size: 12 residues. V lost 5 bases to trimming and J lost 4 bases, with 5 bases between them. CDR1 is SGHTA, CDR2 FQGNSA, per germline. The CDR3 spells CASSRFTGELFF. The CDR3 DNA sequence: TGTGCCAGCAGCCGATTCACCGGGGAGCTGTTTTTT.

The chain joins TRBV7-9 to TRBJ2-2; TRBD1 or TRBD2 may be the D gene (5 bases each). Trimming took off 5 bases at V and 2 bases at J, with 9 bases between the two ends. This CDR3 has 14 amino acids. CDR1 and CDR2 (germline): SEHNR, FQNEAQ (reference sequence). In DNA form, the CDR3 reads TGTGCCAGCAGCATCCGGGACAACACCGGGGAGCTGTTTTTT. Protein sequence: CASSIRDNTGELFF.

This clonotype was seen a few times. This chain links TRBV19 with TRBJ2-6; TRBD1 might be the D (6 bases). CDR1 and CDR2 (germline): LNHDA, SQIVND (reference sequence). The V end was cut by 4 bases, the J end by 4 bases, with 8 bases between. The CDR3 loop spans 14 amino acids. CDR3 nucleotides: TGTGCCAGTAGTACCGGGACAGGGGCCAACGTCCTGACTTTC. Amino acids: CASSTGTGANVLTF.

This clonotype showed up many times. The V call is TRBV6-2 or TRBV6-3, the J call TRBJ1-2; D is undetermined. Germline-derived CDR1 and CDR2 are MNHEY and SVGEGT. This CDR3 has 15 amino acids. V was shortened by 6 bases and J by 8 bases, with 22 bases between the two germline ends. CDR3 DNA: TGTGCCAGCAGCCGCGTTGGAACAGCCCCTAGAGGCTACACCTTC. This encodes CASSRVGTAPRGYTF.